These T cell receptor beta chains were read from a single sample in a study of T cells in narcolepsy. Measured with immunoSEQ multiplex PCR; TCRdb has only the in-frame clones, and not every one. Among around 26,000 clones listed, approximately 84% were seen once. The sequenced material came from CD45RA- memory CD4+ T cells from PBMCs. These receptor sequences come from a human donor with narcolepsy. Each CDR3 is given with its conserved first and last residue. A D gene is named only where the DNA matches it firmly. For some rows the clone size is stated as once, few or many, or as a class when expanded; others skip it.

j_call d_call clone_size v_call cdr3_nt cdr3_aa
TRBJ2-3 TRBD2 - TRBV6-5 TGTGCCAGCAGTTATTTCACTAGCGGAAACACAGATACGCAGTATTTT CASSYFTSGNTDTQYF
TRBJ2-7 - - TRBV5-1 TGCGCCAGCAGCTTAGTCGGTGGCAGTTACGAGCAGTACTTC CASSLVGGSYEQYF
TRBJ1-1 - - TRBV5-4 TGTGCCAGCAGCTTGAGGATCGGAGGGGTGAACACTGAAGCTTTCTTT CASSLRIGGVNTEAFF
TRBJ1-1 - - TRBV6-1 TGTGCCAGCAGGAGACATCAGGGATTGGGCACTGAAGCTTTCTTT CASRRHQGLGTEAFF
TRBJ2-5 - - TRBV5-1 TGCGCCAGCAGGCGGGCATACCAAGAGACCCAGTACTTC CASRRAYQETQYF
TRBJ1-5 - once TRBV6-5 TGTGCCAGCAGTGAAAGCTCGGGCGGTCAGCCCCAGCATTTT CASSESSGGQPQHF
TRBJ1-2 - few TRBV28 TGTGCCAGCAGTTCCCACACCCGTGAGGGTGGCTACACCTTC CASSSHTREGGYTF
TRBJ1-1 TRBD1 - TRBV6-1 TGTGCCGCCTGGCAGGGGGTAGGGAACACTGAAGCTTTCTTT CAAWQGVGNTEAFF
TRBJ2-3 - - TRBV2 TGTGCCAGCAGTGGGTTCCTGGAAGATACGCAGTATTTT CASSGFLEDTQYF
TRBJ1-1 - - TRBV9 TGTGCCAGCAGTGAGGGGCGCTACACTGAAGCTTTCTTT CASSEGRYTEAFF
TRBJ1-1 - once TRBV11-3 TGTGCCAGCAGTTACAGCGAGAACACTGAAGCTTTCTTT CASSYSENTEAFF
TRBJ1-1 - once TRBV5-1 TGCGCCAGCAGCTTGTCCGTAGGGATGAACACTGAAGCTTTCTTT CASSLSVGMNTEAFF
TRBJ1-3 TRBD1 once TRBV19 TGTGCCAGTAGTATGTATTTTTGGGGACAGGCCAACTCTGGAAACACCATATATTTT CASSMYFWGQANSGNTIYF
TRBJ2-7 TRBD2 once TRBV6-5 TGTGCCAGCAAAGCGGGACTAGCATCCTACGAGCAGTACTTC CASKAGLASYEQYF
TRBJ2-3 - - TRBV6-5 TGTGCCAGCAGAAGGGACGGCACAGATACGCAGTATTTT CASRRDGTDTQYF
TRBJ2-1 TRBD1 - TRBV7-2 TGTGCCAGCAGCCCAGGACAGGGCGCCAATGAGCAGTTCTTC CASSPGQGANEQFF
TRBJ2-7 - - TRBV18 TGTGCCAGCTCACTTGGGCTTGGGTACACCGCCGAGCAGTACTTC CASSLGLGYTAEQYF
TRBJ2-1 - - TRBV12-5 TGTGCTAGCAGGCTCGGGAGCGGCGCCTACAATGAGCAGTTCTTC CASRLGSGAYNEQFF
TRBJ2-7 - - TRBV20-1 TGCAGTGCTAGAGAAGGATACGAGCAGTACTTC CSAREGYEQYF
TRBJ2-1 - - TRBV18 TGTGCCAGCTCACCACTCGGGAATGAGCAGTTCTTC CASSPLGNEQFF
TRBJ2-7 TRBD2 - TRBV5-5 TGTGCCAGCAGCGTAAAACTAGCGGGATTAGTATACGAGCAGTACTTC CASSVKLAGLVYEQYF
TRBJ1-2 TRBD1 few TRBV19 TGTGCCACATTCGGACAGGGGGCAATCCAGCGCGGCTACACCTTC CATFGQGAIQRGYTF
TRBJ1-3 - once TRBV19 TGTGCCAGTAGTCCCTTCGGACAGCTCTCTGGAAACACCATATATTTT CASSPFGQLSGNTIYF
TRBJ2-2 - - TRBV7-8 TGTGCCAGCTTCTACAGGGAAAACACCGGGGAGCTGTTTTTT CASFYRENTGELFF
TRBJ2-5 - - TRBV5-6 TGTGCCAGCAGCCGGTGGGACTTCCGAGCCCAGTACTTC CASSRWDFRAQYF
TRBJ1-1 - - TRBV5-6 TGTGCCAGCAGACCGGGAGGAAACACTGAAGCTTTCTTT CASRPGGNTEAFF